Each of the 4 T cell receptor beta chains below was sequenced from the same sample in a study of cytomegalovirus exposure and HLA in healthy donors. Assay: immunoSEQ multiplex PCR; the TCRdb copy retains only in-frame clones and omits some. Of 100,000 to 120,000 clones in the sample, roughly 84% were seen once. The sample consisted of PBMCs. These receptors were taken from a woman between 18 and 29 years old in good health and CMV-seronegative.

V usage is TRBV5-4 and J usage is TRBJ2-7, with a tentative D call TRBD1 (6 bases). V was trimmed by 1 base and J by 2 bases, leaving 10 bases between them. CDR1 is SGHNT and CDR2 is YYREEE in the germline V gene (reference sequence). The CDR3 spans 14 residues. Here the CDR3 reads CASSLKGGPYEQYF. The DNA of the CDR3 is TGTGCCAGCAGCTTGAAAGGGGGACCCTACGAGCAGTACTTC.

Here the CDR3 reads CASSSSRGGIREQFF. CDR3 in DNA: TGTGCCAGCAGCTCCTCGCGGGGGGGCATAAGGGAGCAGTTCTTC. This rearrangement joins TRBV7-9 to TRBJ2-1, with 9 positions matching TRBD2. Germline lookup yields CDR1 SEHNR and CDR2 FQNEAQ (reference sequence). With 4 bases clipped from V and 10 bases from J, the junction kept 11 bases outside the gene matches. This CDR3 comprises 15 residues.

This chain uses TRBV6-1 with TRBJ2-2; 11 positions agree with TRBD2. The trim removed 2 bases at V and 4 bases at J, leaving 0 bases unmatched. Germline V gene data show CDR1 as MNHNS and CDR2 as SASEGT. The CDR3 is 15 residues long. CDR3 DNA sequence: TGTGCCAGCAGTGAACTAGCGGGGGGCACCGGGGAGCTGTTTTTT. This encodes CASSELAGGTGELFF.

This sequence joins TRBV28 and TRBJ2-7; the match to TRBD1 covers 9 bases. The length of the CDR3 is 16 residues. Trimming at V came to 1 base and at J to 6 bases, leaving 10 bases not matched to a gene. CDR1 is MDHEN, CDR2 SYDVKM, per germline. The CDR3 here is CASSLSPGTGSGEQYF. CDR3 coding DNA: TGTGCCAGCAGTTTATCCCCCGGGACAGGGTCTGGCGAGCAGTACTTC.